The rows below give T cell receptor beta chains drawn from one sample of a study of regulatory T cells in long-lasting Graves disease. TCRdb redid the calling of the multiplex PCR reads with MiXCR, one entry per CDR3 protein. The sample carries about 530,000 distinct CDR3 sequences, 15% to 20% recorded once. These data were likewise used in another study, on T cells in Graves' hyperthyroidism and ophthalmopathy.

Material: peripheral blood mononuclear cells (PBMCs), obtained at new diagnosis, from a patient treated with antithyroid drugs. These receptors originate from a woman between 40 and 65 years old with Graves disease. Both conserved end residues are part of each CDR3. The order of the fields is V gene, D gene, clone size, J gene, CDR3 protein, CDR3 DNA. A D gene is named only where the DNA matches it firmly. Clone size is stated in some rows and not others, as once, few, many or a class when expanded.

TRBV11-2,TRBD1,many,TRBJ2-7,CASSLTGTSYEQYF,TGTGCCAGCAGTTTGACAGGGACCTCCTACGAGCAGTACTTC
TRBV7-9,NA,few,TRBJ1-1,CASSLDGTTYTEAFF,TGTGCCAGCAGCTTAGATGGCACCACCTACACTGAAGCTTTCTTT
TRBV4-1,NA,many,TRBJ1-5,CASSMTGNQPQHF,TGTGCCAGCAGTATGACAGGCAATCAGCCCCAGCATTTT
TRBV7-2,NA,many,TRBJ2-3,CASSITPDTQYF,TGTGCCAGCAGCATCACCCCAGATACGCAGTATTTT
TRBV5-1,NA,many,TRBJ2-7,CASSASGSYEQYF,TGCGCCAGCAGCGCTTCGGGGAGCTACGAGCAGTACTTC
TRBV12-3/TRBV12-4,TRBD1,NA,TRBJ1-6,CASTRGGQGRSPLHF,TGTGCCAGCACCCGGGGGGGACAGGGAAGATCACCCCTCCACTTT
TRBV5-4,NA,few,TRBJ2-7,CASSSWGGLYEQYF,TGTGCCAGCAGCTCTTGGGGGGGCCTCTACGAGCAGTACTTC
TRBV2,NA,many,TRBJ1-5,CASSDRGGNQPQHF,TGTGCCAGCAGTGACCGGGGAGGCAATCAGCCCCAGCATTTT
TRBV5-8,TRBD1,few,TRBJ1-1,CASSLGQFKGTFF,TGTGCCAGCAGCCTGGGACAGTTTAAAGGGACTTTCTTT
TRBV3-1,TRBD1,few,TRBJ1-4,CASSQGGGQGIEKLFF,TGTGCCAGCAGCCAGGGAGGGGGACAGGGAATTGAAAAACTGTTTTTT
TRBV2,NA,NA,TRBJ2-7,CASSVFPGSYEQYF,TGTGCCAGCAGTGTGTTCCCGGGGTCCTACGAGCAGTACTTC
TRBV3-1,NA,many,TRBJ2-5,CASSPLGGLRETQYF,TGTGCCAGCAGCCCCTTGGGGGGCCTCAGGGAGACCCAGTACTTC